Sequencing of this TCR beta chain was carried out in a study of shared clonotypes between healthy human individuals. Study as a whole: Every donor yielded three CD4 naive, three CD4 memory, two CD8 naive and one CD8 memory plate.

In the case of this clone: Its antigen remains unidentified.

Study results and limitations: Among donors, the sharing of clonotypes was expected to be influenced by sequencing depth. Rarefaction exposed incomplete sorted-subset sequencing despite large depth.

The CDR3 has 16 amino acids. After removal of 5 bases from V and 5 bases from J, the junction contained 9 bases not matched to a gene. Germline assignment: CDR1 SGHAT and CDR2 FQNNGV. Clones were read by immunoSEQ multiplex PCR, and TCRdb kept only the in-frame ones, dropping some. The profile shows more than 2,000,000 clones, approximately 95% of them singletons. The J gene is TRBJ1-4, the V gene TRBV11-2; 9 bases are shared with TRBD1. The clonotype originates from a man between 18 and 29 years old in good health. Some clones in this sample may be carry-over from other donors' samples. The source material was naive CD4+ T cells from PBMCs. Subset: CD45RA+ positively selected. For the CDR3, the DNA is TGTGCCAGCAGCCACCTCGGGGACAGGGCGAATGAAAAACTGTTTTTT. Amino acids: CASSHLGDRANEKLFF.